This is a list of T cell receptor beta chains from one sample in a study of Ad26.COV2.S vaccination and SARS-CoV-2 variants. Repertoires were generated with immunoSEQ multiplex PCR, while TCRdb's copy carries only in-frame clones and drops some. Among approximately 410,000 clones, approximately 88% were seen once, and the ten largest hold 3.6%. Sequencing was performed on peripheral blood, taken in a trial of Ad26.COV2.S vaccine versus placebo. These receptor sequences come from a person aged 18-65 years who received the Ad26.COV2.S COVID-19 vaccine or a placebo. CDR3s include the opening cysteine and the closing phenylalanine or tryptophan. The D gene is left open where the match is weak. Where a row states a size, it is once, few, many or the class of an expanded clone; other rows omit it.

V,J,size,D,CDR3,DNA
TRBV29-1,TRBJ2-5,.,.,CSVGRGTQETQYF,TGCAGCGTTGGCCGGGGGACCCAAGAGACCCAGTACTTC
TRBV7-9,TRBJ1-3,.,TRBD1,CASDPTGSSGNTIYF,TGTGCCAGCGACCCGACAGGGTCCTCTGGAAACACCATATATTTT
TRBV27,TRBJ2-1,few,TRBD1,CASSLRSPDRGGNEQFF,TGTGCCAGCAGTTTACGTTCCCCGGACAGGGGTGGCAATGAGCAGTTCTTC
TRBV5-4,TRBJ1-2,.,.,CASSLEVGHGDGYTF,TGTGCCAGCAGCTTGGAGGTTGGTCATGGCGATGGCTACACCTTC
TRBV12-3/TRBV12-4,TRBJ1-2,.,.,CASSLGVYGYTF,TGTGCCAGCAGTTTAGGAGTCTATGGCTACACCTTC
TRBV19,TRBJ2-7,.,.,CASSIGRGRNSFSYEQYF,TGTGCCAGTAGTATAGGCCGTGGACGGAATTCCTTCTCCTACGAGCAGTACTTC
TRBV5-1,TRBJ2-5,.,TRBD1,CASSLDRGLPETQYF,TGCGCCAGCAGCTTGGACAGGGGGCTGCCCGAGACCCAGTACTTC
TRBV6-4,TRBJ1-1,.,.,CAGRSRPPVGTEAFF,TGTGCCGGTAGGTCTCGACCTCCGGTGGGCACTGAAGCTTTCTTT
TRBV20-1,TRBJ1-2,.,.,CSARPGYTF,TGCAGTGCCCGGCCTGGCTACACCTTC
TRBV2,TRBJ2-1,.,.,CASSEGGELNEQFF,TGTGCCAGCAGTGAAGGGGGGGAGTTGAATGAGCAGTTCTTC
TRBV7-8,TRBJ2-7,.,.,CASSLRSGALTYEQYF,TGTGCCAGCAGCCTGCGTTCTGGCGCTTTAACCTACGAGCAGTACTTC